This TCR beta chain emerged from a study of cytomegalovirus exposure and HLA in healthy donors. In the case of this clone: The target antigen is unknown.

The study's findings and limits: Among TCR sequences, most were rare, though some public TCRs appeared in many donors. In vitro experiments confirmed that three CMV-associated chains were specific for CMV antigens. Among TCR beta chains, those listed as cytomegalovirus-associated numbered about 160.

Repertoires were generated with immunoSEQ multiplex PCR, while TCRdb's copy carries only in-frame clones and drops some. The sample lists more than 110,000 clones; roughly 86% were seen once. Germline lookup yields CDR1 LNHDA and CDR2 SQIVND (reference sequence). Trimming removed 6 bases from V and 2 bases from J, with 19 bases in between. CDR3 size: 16 residues. What was sequenced was PBMCs. The receptor was isolated from a woman in her twenties or thirties in good health and CMV-seronegative. The chain employs TRBV19 and TRBJ2-5; tentatively, D is TRBD2 (6 bases). The CDR3 protein is CASSPKPRGNQETQYF. As DNA, the CDR3 is TGTGCCAGTAGCCCGAAGCCTCGGGGGAATCAAGAGACCCAGTACTTC.